A single sample gave rise to the 8 T cell receptor beta chains below, sequenced in a study of CD8 T cells in ankylosing spondylitis. MiXCR, run by TCRdb on the 5' RACE reads, gives a single entry per CDR3 protein. The sample comprises 130,000 or so distinct CDR3 sequences, around 7% of which are singletons, and roughly an eighth rests with the top ten. The sample consisted of blood, either unsorted or a sorted T cell fraction (not recorded which). The source is a male donor with ankylosing spondylitis or in good health (not recorded which).

The sample holds many counts of this clonotype. This chain links TRBV5-1 with TRBJ2-3; TRBD1 or TRBD2 may be the D gene (5 bases each). With 6 bases removed from V and 3 bases from J, the gap between germline ends came to 17 bases. This CDR3 contains 15 residues. Germline V gene lookup returns CDR1 SGHRS and CDR2 YFSETQ. The CDR3 DNA follows: TGCGCCAGCACCAGGGAATTTCTAGCAACAGATACGCAGTATTTT. Amino acids: CASTREFLATDTQYF.

This clonotype was observed at least ten times. This chain joins TRBV4-3 and TRBJ2-1, with 7 bases identical to TRBD1. Per germline, CDR1 LGHNA and CDR2 YSLEER. The CDR3 runs 15 residues. Losses at the gene ends were 3 bases for V and 4 bases for J; bases not matched to a gene: 6. The CDR3 protein is CASSHLGTVYNEQFF. The CDR3 DNA sequence: TGCGCCAGCAGCCATCTCGGGACAGTTTACAATGAGCAGTTCTTC.

This clonotype was seen many times. The V gene is TRBV12-3 or TRBV12-4, the J gene TRBJ2-5, with TRBD1 matching 8 bases. J gave up 2 bases and V 5 bases, and 4 bases lay outside the gene matches. The CDR3 contains 14 residues. CDR3 amino acids: CASSTTGVQETQYF. CDR3 nucleotides: TGTGCCAGCAGTACGACAGGGGTGCAAGAGACCCAGTACTTC.

This clonotype was counted ten times or more. V usage is TRBV7-6 and J usage is TRBJ2-3; 10 bases agree with TRBD2. Germline V CDR1 and CDR2: SGHVS, FNYEAQ. Trimming at V came to 5 bases and at J to 1 base, leaving 6 bases not matched to a gene. This CDR3 region has 16 residues. In DNA form, the CDR3 reads TGTGCCAGCAGCACTCCTAGCGGGAGAGGCACAGATACGCAGTATTTT. Translated: CASSTPSGRGTDTQYF.

Here the CDR3 reads CASSFHGQGNNSPLHF. The CDR3 DNA is TGTGCCAGCAGCTTCCATGGACAGGGGAATAATTCACCCCTCCACTTT. The chain is built from TRBV7-2 and TRBJ1-6; 9 bases fit TRBD1. CDR1 and CDR2 (germline): SGHTA, FQGNSA. There are 16 residues in the CDR3. Germline trimming cut 3 bases from V and 5 bases from J; bases unmatched to any gene: 5.

This clonotype was seen at least ten times. The chain combines TRBV10-2 with TRBJ2-7; D may correspond to TRBD1 or TRBD2 (5 bases each). The CDR3 sequence is 16 residues long. From germline, CDR1 is WSHSY and CDR2 SAAADI. V lost 7 bases and J 0 bases, leaving 19 bases between the germline ends. In nucleotides, the CDR3 is TGCGCCAGCACCGAGGGGTCCGTTGAGTCCTCCTACGAGCAGTACTTC. This sequence encodes CASTEGSVESSYEQYF.

At least ten counts were recorded for this clonotype. The rearrangement uses TRBV5-1 and TRBJ2-7, with D maybe TRBD1 (5 bases). This CDR3 has 14 amino acids. Germline V gene data show CDR1 as SGHRS and CDR2 as YFSETQ. The V and J ends lost 3 bases and 2 bases respectively, with 12 bases between them. The CDR3: CASSSTGAAYEQYF. The CDR3 DNA follows: TGCGCCAGCAGCTCTACAGGCGCGGCCTACGAGCAGTACTTC.

This chain joins TRBV4-1 and TRBJ1-1, with a possible D match to TRBD1 (5 bases). CDR3 size: 16 residues. The V gene's germline CDR1 is MGHRA and CDR2 YSYEKL. Trimming pared 1 base from V and 5 bases from J, leaving 17 bases between. CDR3 sequence: CASSQAGLGGGTEAFF. CDR3 sequence (DNA): TGCGCCAGCAGCCAAGCGGGCTTGGGGGGAGGGACTGAAGCTTTCTTT.